This TCR beta chain was found in a study of T cell changes during pregnancy in multiple sclerosis. The germline gives CDR1 SGHTA, CDR2 FQGNSA. The CDR3 is 15 amino acids. V lost 1 base and J 4 bases, leaving 14 bases between the germline ends. Generated by immunoSEQ multiplex PCR, the TCRdb table keeps only in-frame clones and is missing some. The sample holds tens of thousands of clones; roughly 80% are singletons and the top ten take around 0.7%. J is TRBJ2-7 and V is TRBV7-2, with D perhaps matching TRBD2 (7 bases). Sequenced here: CD4+ T cells from peripheral blood mononuclear cells, sampled before pregnancy. The clonotype was recovered from a female donor with multiple sclerosis, enrolled in a pregnancy study. The CDR3: CASSLVGGGLYEQYF. CDR3 DNA sequence: TGTGCCAGCAGCTTAGTAGGCGGGGGCTTGTACGAGCAGTACTTC.